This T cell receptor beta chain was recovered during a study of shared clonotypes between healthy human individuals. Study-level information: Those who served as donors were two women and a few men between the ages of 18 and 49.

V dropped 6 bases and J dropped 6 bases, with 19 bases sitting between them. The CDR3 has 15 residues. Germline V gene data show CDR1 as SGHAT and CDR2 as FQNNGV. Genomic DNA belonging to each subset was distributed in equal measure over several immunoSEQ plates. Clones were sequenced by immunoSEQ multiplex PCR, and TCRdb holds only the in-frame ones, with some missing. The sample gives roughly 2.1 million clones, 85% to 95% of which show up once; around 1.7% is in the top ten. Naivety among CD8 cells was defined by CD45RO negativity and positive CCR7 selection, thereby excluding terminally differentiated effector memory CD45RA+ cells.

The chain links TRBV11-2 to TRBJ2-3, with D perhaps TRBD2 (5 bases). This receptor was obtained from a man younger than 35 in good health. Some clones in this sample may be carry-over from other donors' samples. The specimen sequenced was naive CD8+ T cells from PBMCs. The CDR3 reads CASRYRGGSKDTQYF. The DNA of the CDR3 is TGTGCCAGCAGATATCGTGGAGGATCAAAGGATACGCAGTATTTT.